Below are 26 T cell receptor beta chains sequenced from a single sample in a study of T cells in Graves' hyperthyroidism and ophthalmopathy. Amplification targeted TCR beta CDR3 regions from RNA transcripts. HTBI primers were used for first-round RT-PCR of the TCR CDR3. A single record per CDR3 protein comes from TCRdb applying MiXCR to the multiplex PCR reads. The sample has 250,000 or so distinct CDR3 sequences, 12% to 15% seen once; the top ten hold around 31%. Sample: blood. These receptors came from a woman aged 45-60 years with Graves' hyperthyroidism that later progressed to Graves' ophthalmopathy.

V usage is TRBV4-1 and J usage is TRBJ1-4; D gene ambiguous. The germline V gene encodes CDR1 MGHRA and CDR2 YSYEKL. The CDR3 consists of 15 residues. V lost 4 bases to trimming and J lost 2 bases, with 11 bases between them. The CDR3 nucleotides read TGCGCCAGCAGCCTCGTGACTATGACTAATGAAAAACTGTTTTTT. Its translation is CASSLVTMTNEKLFF.

This clonotype has a count of ten or more. The chain joins TRBV18 to TRBJ2-7; TRBD1 agrees at 8 bases. The V gene end was trimmed by 1 base and the J gene end by 3 bases; junction bases not matched to a gene: 14. CDR1 and CDR2 from the germline V gene are KGHSH and LQKENI. CDR3 length: 18 residues. This CDR3 reads CASSPRSGTGQGFYEQYF. Written as DNA, the CDR3 is TGTGCCAGCTCACCACGTTCGGGCACTGGACAGGGATTCTACGAGCAGTACTTC.

This clonotype was recorded at least ten times. This chain links TRBV20-1 with TRBJ2-7, with 8 bases fitting TRBD1. The V gene end was trimmed by 5 bases and the J gene end by 6 bases; junction bases not matched to a gene: 6. CDR3 length: 12 amino acids. Germline loops: CDR1 DFQATT, CDR2 SNEGSKA (reference sequence). The CDR3 bases are TGCAGTGCTGTCCAGGGGGCAAGCGAGCAGTACTTC. Translated: CSAVQGASEQYF.

This clonotype has at least ten counts. This chain joins TRBV28 and TRBJ1-2; the match to TRBD1 covers 10 bases. CDR1 and CDR2 from the germline V gene are MDHEN and SYDVKM. There are 16 residues in the CDR3. The V and J ends lost 5 bases and 5 bases, in that order; junction bases with no gene match: 11. Written as DNA, the CDR3 is TGTGCCAGCAGTCATTCCCCCCGGGACAGGGGATATGGCTACACCTTC. This translates into CASSHSPRDRGYGYTF.

This clonotype was found many times. The CDR3 loop reads CSASLGPMNTEAFF. CDR3 nucleotide sequence: TGCAGTGCTTCCCTGGGTCCTATGAACACTGAAGCTTTCTTT. This chain uses TRBV20-1 with TRBJ1-1; D gene uncertain. Trimming left V 5 bases short and J 0 bases short, with 13 bases between. The germline CDR1 and CDR2 sequences are DFQATT and SNEGSKA (reference sequence). The CDR3 loop spans 14 amino acids.

This sequence joins TRBV10-3 and TRBJ2-2, with D possibly being TRBD1 (6 bases). The V end lost 2 bases, the J end lost 5 bases, and 9 bases lay between the germline ends. Per the germline V gene, CDR1 is ENHRY and CDR2 is SYGVKD. This CDR3 has 14 residues. The CDR3 sequence is CAISEGRGTGELFF. DNA for the CDR3: TGTGCCATCAGTGAGGGTAGGGGGACCGGGGAGCTGTTTTTT.

This clonotype was picked up many times. V is TRBV5-1 and J is TRBJ1-2; 8 positions match TRBD1. J lost 6 bases, V lost 0 bases, and 10 bases had no gene match. Germline CDR1 is SGHRS and CDR2 is YFSETQ. The CDR3 has 16 residues. CDR3 protein: CASSLGQGTSSDGYTF. Written as DNA, the CDR3 is TGCGCCAGCAGCTTGGGACAGGGGACAAGCTCGGATGGCTACACCTTC.

This clonotype was observed a single time. V is TRBV7-9 and J is TRBJ2-2; 10 bases align to TRBD2. Germline V gene sequence: CDR1 SEHNR, CDR2 FQNEAQ (reference sequence). There are 15 residues in the CDR3. J gave up 5 bases and V 4 bases, and 4 bases lay outside the gene matches. Here the CDR3 DNA reads TGTGCCAGCAGCTCTCCAGCGGGAGGGACCGGGGAGCTGTTTTTT. Residues: CASSSPAGGTGELFF.

This clonotype was counted many times. The chain carries TRBV7-8 and TRBJ2-2; 10 bases are a match to TRBD2. The germline CDR1 and CDR2 sequences are SGHVS and FQNEAQ. V lost 0 bases and J lost 2; bases outside the gene matches: 9. There are 19 residues in the CDR3. The CDR3 protein is CASSLAPGLAGANTGELFF. CDR3 sequence (DNA): TGTGCCAGCAGCTTAGCCCCGGGTCTAGCGGGGGCCAACACCGGGGAGCTGTTTTTT.

The gene calls are TRBV5-1 and TRBJ2-5; TRBD2 matches at 15 bases. Germline CDR1 reads SGHRS; CDR2 reads YFSETQ. V lost 2 bases to trimming and J lost 3 bases; unmatched junction nucleotides: 2. The CDR3 contains 16 residues. Here the CDR3 reads CASSFGLAGGEETQYF. The CDR3 nucleotides read TGCGCCAGCAGCTTCGGACTAGCGGGAGGGGAAGAGACCCAGTACTTC.

This clonotype was recorded at least ten times. The CDR3 DNA sequence: TGTGCCAGCAGTGAAGCGCTTTTAGCGGCGGACAATGAGCAGTTCTTC. Encoded protein: CASSEALLAADNEQFF. The V call is TRBV6-1, the J call TRBJ2-1; D is perhaps TRBD2 (6 bases). The CDR3 contains 16 residues. The germline gives CDR1 MNHNS, CDR2 SASEGT. V lost 0 bases and J 5 bases, leaving 14 bases between the germline ends.

On this clonotype: Since a much larger clone is just one base distant, this may be a read error. V is TRBV18 and J is TRBJ1-1, with a tentative D call TRBD1 (5 bases). Germline CDR1 KGHSH, CDR2 LQKENI. There are 14 residues in the CDR3. This CDR3 is CASRAGAGNTETFF. The CDR3 DNA is TGTGCCAGCCGGGCCGGGGCGGGGAACACTGAAACTTTCTTT.

This clonotype has a count of ten or more. V gene TRBV18 combines with J gene TRBJ2-1; 7 positions agree with TRBD2. Trimming cost V 8 bases and J 1 base; bases outside gene matches: 14. This CDR3 is 17 amino acids long. Germline V gives CDR1 KGHSH, CDR2 LQKENI. The DNA of the CDR3 is TGTGCCAGCCGCCTTACCGCGGGAGAAGGGTCCTACAATGAGCAGTTCTTC. Its translation is CASRLTAGEGSYNEQFF.

This clonotype was seen repeatedly, ten times or more. The chain links TRBV4-1 to TRBJ2-5; 7 bases map to TRBD2. Unmatched junction bases numbered 8, after V lost 3 bases and J lost 4 bases. Germline values: CDR1 MGHRA, CDR2 YSYEKL. This CDR3 is built from 15 residues. The CDR3, as DNA: TGCGCCAGCAGCCAGGAAGGGACTAAGGGAGAGACCCAGTACTTC. Its protein product is CASSQEGTKGETQYF.

The sample holds many counts of this clonotype. This sequence joins TRBV30 and TRBJ2-7; no reliable D call. The CDR3 extends over 12 amino acids. V was clipped by 1 base and J by 1 base, with 5 bases between them. Germline CDR1 GTSNPN, CDR2 SVGIG (reference sequence). Here the CDR3 reads CAWSDRSYEQYF. The CDR3 DNA sequence: TGTGCCTGGAGTGACAGATCCTACGAGCAGTACTTC.

J is TRBJ2-1 and V is TRBV19; TRBD2 aligns across 10 bases. This CDR3 comprises 15 residues. Germline CDR1 LNHDA, CDR2 SQIVND (reference sequence). Germline trimming cut 1 base from V and 6 bases from J; bases unmatched to any gene: 3. The CDR3 protein is CASSIGGLASNEQFF. As DNA, the CDR3 is TGTGCCAGTAGTATAGGGGGACTAGCGAGCAATGAGCAGTTCTTC.

This clonotype has ten or more counts. The chain employs TRBV6-1 and TRBJ1-2; no firm D call. Germline V lookup: CDR1 MNHNS, CDR2 SASEGT. CDR3 length equals 12 residues. Trimming stripped 6 bases from V and 2 bases from J, with 7 bases between. CDR3 region: CASRTGNYGYTF. The CDR3 DNA reads as TGTGCCAGCAGGACCGGGAACTATGGCTACACCTTC.

The sample holds many counts of this clonotype. CDR3 sequence (DNA): TGTGCCAGCTCACCAACAGGAGGTAGCACTGAAGCTTTCTTT. Encoded protein: CASSPTGGSTEAFF. J is TRBJ1-1 and V is TRBV18; D perhaps matches TRBD1 (5 bases). The length of the CDR3 is 14 residues. V lost 2 bases and J lost 4, with 11 bases in between. Germline assignment: CDR1 KGHSH and CDR2 LQKENI.

As concerns this clonotype: An end of the junction differs from the germline gene, which may be a read error. The chain links TRBV29-1 to TRBJ1-2; 8 nucleotides line up with TRBD1. This CDR3 region has 15 residues. Germline CDR1 is SQVTM and CDR2 is ANQGSEA. The CDR3 bases are TGCAGCGTAGAAGTCAGGGGGCTCGGGCTCTATGGCTACACCTTC. Translation gives CSVEVRGLGLYGYTF.

The chain carries TRBV2 and TRBJ2-7; D unclear. V lost 6 bases to trimming and J lost 3 bases, with 18 bases between them. The CDR3 loop spans 15 amino acids. Germline lookup yields CDR1 SNHLY and CDR2 FYNNEI. CDR3 amino acids: CASRKDGVQYYEQYF. DNA of the CDR3: TGTGCCAGCAGGAAGGACGGAGTACAGTACTACGAGCAGTACTTC.

At least ten counts were recorded for this clonotype. The genes are TRBV7-9 and TRBJ2-7; D is unclear. CDR1 and CDR2 from the germline V gene are SEHNR and FQNEAQ (reference sequence). Trimming left V 0 bases short and J 2 bases short, with 8 bases between. This CDR3 is built from 14 residues. The CDR3 region is CASSLAERAYEQYF. The CDR3, as DNA: TGTGCCAGCAGCTTAGCGGAAAGGGCCTACGAGCAGTACTTC.

This clonotype was detected once. CDR3 loop: CASSSYTGPYQPQHF. In DNA form, the CDR3 reads TGTGCCAGCAGCAGCTATACGGGACCTTATCAGCCCCAGCATTTT. The gene calls are TRBV5-6 and TRBJ1-5; possible D gene TRBD1, 5 bases. V was trimmed by 4 bases and J by 5 bases, leaving 16 bases between them. CDR3 length: 15 amino acids. Per the germline V gene, CDR1 is SGHDT and CDR2 is YYEEEE.

The chain recombines TRBV15 with TRBJ2-1; a weak D match, TRBD1 (5 bases). V lost 4 bases and J lost 6, with 7 bases in between. This CDR3 comprises 12 residues. Germline V lookup: CDR1 LNHNV, CDR2 YYDKDF (reference sequence). Written as DNA, the CDR3 is TGTGCCACCAGCAAGGGGTTCAATGAGCAGTTCTTC. As protein: CATSKGFNEQFF.

The count of this clonotype is one. This chain joins TRBV5-1 and TRBJ1-2, with a possible D match to TRBD1 (5 bases). V lost 3 bases and J 2 bases, leaving 11 bases between the germline ends. This CDR3 spans 14 amino acids. Germline V gene sequence: CDR1 SGHRS, CDR2 YFSETQ. The CDR3 DNA follows: TGCGCCAGCAGCTGGGACGCTTCCAACTATGGCTACACCTTC. Amino acid sequence: CASSWDASNYGYTF.

Many counts were recorded for this clonotype. V and J are TRBV6-1 and TRBJ2-1; D remains ambiguous. The V end was cut by 8 bases, the J end by 0 bases, with 14 bases between. Per germline, CDR1 MNHNS and CDR2 SASEGT. The CDR3 has 15 residues. The CDR3 sequence is CASREVDRSYNEQFF. The CDR3, as DNA: TGTGCCAGCCGCGAGGTGGACCGCTCCTACAATGAGCAGTTCTTC.

The chain joins TRBV12-3 or TRBV12-4 to TRBJ1-1; 7 bases align to TRBD1. The CDR3 length is 12 residues. V gave up 3 bases and J gave up 9 bases; unmatched junction bases: 4. The CDR3 is CASSLSRGKAFF. Here the CDR3 DNA reads TGTGCCAGCAGTTTGTCCAGGGGGAAAGCTTTCTTT.